The present T cell receptor (beta chain) was sequenced within a study of T cell responses to AZD1222 COVID-19 vaccine. Study information: Pooled in the analysis were second doses at about 4 or about 12 weeks. Study-level points and caveats: Clonal diversity may have been underestimated, and the donors were mostly white British, with more females than males. Rises in breadth and depth of Spike-specific TCRs came after two AZD1222 doses. At baseline, just five to seven AZD1222 recipients tested seropositive.

Notes on this clone: Its matching antigen is unknown.

Generated by immunoSEQ multiplex PCR, the TCRdb table keeps only in-frame clones and is missing some. The profile shows 90,000 to 120,000 clones, about nine tenths of them singletons. The source material was peripheral blood, sampled on day 0 of AZD1222 vaccination. This clonotype was obtained from an adult in good health.

CDR3 region: CASSESGGSYEQYF. CDR3 sequence (DNA): TGTGCCAGCAGTGAATCGGGCGGGAGTTACGAGCAGTACTTC. The V and J genes are TRBV2 and TRBJ2-7; 7 bases fit TRBD2. Looked up from germline, CDR1 is SNHLY and CDR2 is FYNNEI. The CDR3 length is 14 residues. The junction had 5 bases not matched to a gene; V was cut back by 2 bases and J by 4 bases.